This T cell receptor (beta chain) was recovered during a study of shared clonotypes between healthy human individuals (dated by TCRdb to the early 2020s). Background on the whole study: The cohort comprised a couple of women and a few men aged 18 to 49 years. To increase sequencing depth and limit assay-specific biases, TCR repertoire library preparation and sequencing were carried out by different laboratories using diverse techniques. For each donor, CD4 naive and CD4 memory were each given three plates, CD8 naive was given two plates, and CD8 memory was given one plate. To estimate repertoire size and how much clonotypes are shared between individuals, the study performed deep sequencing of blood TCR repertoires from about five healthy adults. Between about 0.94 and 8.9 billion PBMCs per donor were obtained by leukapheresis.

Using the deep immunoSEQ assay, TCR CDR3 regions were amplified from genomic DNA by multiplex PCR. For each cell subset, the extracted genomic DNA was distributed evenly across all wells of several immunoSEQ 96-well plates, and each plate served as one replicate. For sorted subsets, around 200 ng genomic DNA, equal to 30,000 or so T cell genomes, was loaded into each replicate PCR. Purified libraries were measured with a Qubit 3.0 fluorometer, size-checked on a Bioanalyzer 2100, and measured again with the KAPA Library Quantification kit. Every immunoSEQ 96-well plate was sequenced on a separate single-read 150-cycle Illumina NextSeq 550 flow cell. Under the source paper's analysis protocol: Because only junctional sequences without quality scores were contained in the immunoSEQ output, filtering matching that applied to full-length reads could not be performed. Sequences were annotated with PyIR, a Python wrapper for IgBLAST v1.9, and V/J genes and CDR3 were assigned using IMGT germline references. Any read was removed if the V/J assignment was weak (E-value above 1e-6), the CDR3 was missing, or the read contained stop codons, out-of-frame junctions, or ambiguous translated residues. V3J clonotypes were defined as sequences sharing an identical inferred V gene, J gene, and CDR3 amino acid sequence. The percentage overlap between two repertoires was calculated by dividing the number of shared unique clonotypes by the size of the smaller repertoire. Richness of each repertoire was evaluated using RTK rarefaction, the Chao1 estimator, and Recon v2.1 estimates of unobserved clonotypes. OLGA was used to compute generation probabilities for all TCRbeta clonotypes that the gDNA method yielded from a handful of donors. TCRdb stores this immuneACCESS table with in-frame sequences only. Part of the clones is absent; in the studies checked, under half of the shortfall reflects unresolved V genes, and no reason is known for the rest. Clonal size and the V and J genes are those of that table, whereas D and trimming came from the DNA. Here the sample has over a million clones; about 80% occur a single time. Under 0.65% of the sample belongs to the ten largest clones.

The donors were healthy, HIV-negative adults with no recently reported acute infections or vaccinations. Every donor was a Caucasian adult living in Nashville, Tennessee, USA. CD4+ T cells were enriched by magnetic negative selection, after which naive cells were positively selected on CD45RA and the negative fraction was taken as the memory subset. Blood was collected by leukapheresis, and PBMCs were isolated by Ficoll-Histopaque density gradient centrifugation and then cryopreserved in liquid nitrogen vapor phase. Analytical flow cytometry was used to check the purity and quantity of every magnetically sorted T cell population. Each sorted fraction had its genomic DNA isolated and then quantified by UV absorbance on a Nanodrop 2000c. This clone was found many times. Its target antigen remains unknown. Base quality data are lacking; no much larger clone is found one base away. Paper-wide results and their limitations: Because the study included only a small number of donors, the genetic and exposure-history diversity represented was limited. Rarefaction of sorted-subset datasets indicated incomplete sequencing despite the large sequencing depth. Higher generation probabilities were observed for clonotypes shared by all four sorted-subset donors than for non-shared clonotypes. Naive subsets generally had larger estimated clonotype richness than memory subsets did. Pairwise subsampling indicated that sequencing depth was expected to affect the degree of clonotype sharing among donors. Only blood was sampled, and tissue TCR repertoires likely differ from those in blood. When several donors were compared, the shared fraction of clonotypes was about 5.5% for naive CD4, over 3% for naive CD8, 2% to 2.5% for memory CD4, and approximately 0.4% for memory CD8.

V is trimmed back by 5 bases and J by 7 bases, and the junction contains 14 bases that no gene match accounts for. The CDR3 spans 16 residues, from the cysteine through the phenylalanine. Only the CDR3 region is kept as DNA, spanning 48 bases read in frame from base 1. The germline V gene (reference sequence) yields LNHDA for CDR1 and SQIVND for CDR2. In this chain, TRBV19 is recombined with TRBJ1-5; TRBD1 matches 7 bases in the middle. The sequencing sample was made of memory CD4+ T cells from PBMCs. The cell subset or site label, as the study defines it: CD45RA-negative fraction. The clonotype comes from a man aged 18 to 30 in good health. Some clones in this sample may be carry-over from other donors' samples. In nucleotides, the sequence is TGTGCCAGTAGTCCAATACCGGGACAGAGGGTCCAGCCCCAGCATTTT. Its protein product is CASSPIPGQRVQPQHF.